The present entry profiles one T cell receptor (beta chain) with its context. Its cognate antigen is unknown. The entry originates in a study of T cell responses to AZD1222 COVID-19 vaccine. Study results and caveats: Repertoire collection took place solely once the T cell response had peaked. The donors showed a predominance of white British ancestry and of females, with possible underestimation of clonal diversity. Two AZD1222 administrations were followed by greater Spike-specific TCR breadth and depth.

The CDR3 runs to 14 residues. The germline CDR1 and CDR2 sequences are KGHSH and LQKENI. V gave up 6 bases and J gave up 8 bases; unmatched junction bases: 9. Generated by immunoSEQ multiplex PCR, the TCRdb table keeps only in-frame clones and is missing some. The profile covers more than 80,000 clones, with about nine tenths appearing a single time and 6.5% to 10% taken by the ten largest. The chain employs TRBV18 and TRBJ1-5, with 8 nucleotides matching TRBD1. This TCR derives from an adult who received the AZD1222 COVID-19 vaccine. The starting material was peripheral blood, obtained 28 days after the second AZD1222 dose. CDR3 amino acids: CASSGQGIVEPQHF. The CDR3 coding sequence is TGTGCCAGCTCCGGACAGGGAATTGTTGAGCCCCAGCATTTT.